This is a list of T cell receptor beta chains from one sample in a study of blood T cells in healthy people across ages. TCRdb reprocessed the 5' RACE reads via MiXCR and lists one record per CDR3 protein. Here the sample spans about 970,000 distinct CDR3 sequences, roughly 50% being singletons. Sequenced: blood. The receptors originated from a woman in her fifties or sixties in good health. CDR3s include the opening cysteine and the closing phenylalanine or tryptophan. Fields, in order: V gene, CDR3 protein.

TRBV7-2 CASSPRDYGADTQYF
TRBV15 CATSARDGFQETQYF
TRBV5-5 CASSFNRDKFYEQYF
TRBV6-5 CASGAGGGGEQYF
TRBV11-1 CASSLPGPYSYEQYF
TRBV7-9 CASSLGERTYTDTQYF
TRBV13 CASSLEGPKGANEKLFF
TRBV25-1 CASSVTSGRPYNEQFF
TRBV20-1 CSAVGQFGNSPLHF
TRBV6-5 CASSRDRAPAKETQYF
TRBV4-1 CASSQDWVNQQFF
TRBV12-3/TRBV12-4 CASSWTVNNEQFF
TRBV20-1 CSAREAGRSTDTQYF
TRBV3-1 CASSQVYEQYF
TRBV5-1 CASSWGQGTEKLFF
TRBV6-5 CASSYPGTSLFF
TRBV29-1 CSVVLGAYEQYF
TRBV4-2 CASSQERQPSNQPQHF
TRBV4-1 CASSQETRQGTYEQYF
TRBV7-9 CASSLGRSQGGDEQFF
TRBV7-8 CASSPRGANSYNEQFF
TRBV5-5 CASSLLQANQPQHF
TRBV3-1 CASSQENLAGYTGELFF
TRBV7-8 CASSFKGGEQYF
TRBV6-1 CASSERRGGAPEKLFF
TRBV10-3 CAASPPPVAGLSYEQYF
TRBV4-1 CASSQGLGDGAGELFF
TRBV29-1 CSQISSPPGKETQFF
TRBV24-1 CATSAPAGGGRTDTQYF
TRBV13 CASSPAGDRGRRNQPQHF
TRBV12-3/TRBV12-4 CASSRPRASYEQYF
TRBV2 CASTLRQAYGELFF
TRBV11-2 CASTPGRFSQETQYF
TRBV11-1 CASRQLGQGIGEQFF
TRBV5-6 CASSSPLAGDFTDTQYF
TRBV28 CASRSGLAGCGYTF
TRBV4-2 CASSQVTENTEAFF
TRBV7-6 CASSATGQTCCQPQHF
TRBV7-2 CASSSPLGVSGSGYEQYF
TRBV20-1 CSARAWDFNTDTQYF
TRBV28 CASISTNEKLFF
TRBV12-3/TRBV12-4 CASRLAGASSYNEQFF
TRBV6-1 CASRTQGTYEQYF